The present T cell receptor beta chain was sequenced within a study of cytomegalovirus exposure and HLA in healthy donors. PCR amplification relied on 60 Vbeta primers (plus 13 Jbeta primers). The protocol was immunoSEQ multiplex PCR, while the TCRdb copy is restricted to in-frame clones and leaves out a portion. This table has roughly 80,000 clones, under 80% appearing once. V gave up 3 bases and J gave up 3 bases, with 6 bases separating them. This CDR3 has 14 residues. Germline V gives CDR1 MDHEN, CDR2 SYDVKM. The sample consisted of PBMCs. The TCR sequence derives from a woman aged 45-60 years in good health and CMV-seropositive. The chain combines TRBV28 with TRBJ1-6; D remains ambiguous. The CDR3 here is CASSFSGYNSPLHF. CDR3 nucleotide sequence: TGTGCCAGCAGTTTTAGTGGCTATAATTCACCCCTCCACTTT.